These T cell receptor beta chains were read from a single sample in a study of PD-1 blockade in mismatch repair-deficient tumors. This table comes from immunoSEQ multiplex PCR, and its TCRdb copy is limited to in-frame clones, with some not included. The top ten clones hold 13% of a sample with 130,000 or so clones, 86% of them seen once. The input for sequencing was peripheral blood, taken 44 weeks after starting pembrolizumab. The receptors shown here come from an adult with mismatch repair-deficient cancer. Both conserved end residues are part of each CDR3.

V	J	CDR3
TRBV11-2	TRBJ2-7	CASSLVVSHAGEQYF
TRBV5-6	TRBJ1-5	CASSRANQPQHF
TRBV27	TRBJ2-1	CASSFGGGYNEQFF
TRBV4-3	TRBJ1-1	CASSQGQRHTEAFF
TRBV14	TRBJ2-7	CASSHITGTGSYEQYF
TRBV9	TRBJ2-3	CASSVGDTQYF
TRBV7-2	TRBJ1-5	CASSSGLLGGSFDQPQHF
TRBV13	TRBJ2-7	CASTYRGQWAEQYF
TRBV21-1	TRBJ2-6	CASIRTPGTGANVLTF
TRBV4-3	TRBJ2-7	CASSHGTGGHEQYF
TRBV7-2	TRBJ2-5	CATSRGSLQETQYF
TRBV7-9	TRBJ2-1	CASRTSGRSYNEQFF
TRBV18	TRBJ2-3	CASSPPRGRVTDTQYF
TRBV28	TRBJ2-6	CASSEDSDSPGANVLTF
TRBV30	TRBJ2-5	CAWSPTGMGTQYF
TRBV28	TRBJ1-5	CASRAGISNQPQHF
TRBV27	TRBJ1-1	CASSRDVEGRTEAFF
TRBV2	TRBJ2-1	CASSEAPSGRGEQFF
TRBV9	TRBJ2-1	CASSGPGTYNEQFF
TRBV10-3	TRBJ2-3	CAISESINGRSTDTQYF
TRBV30	TRBJ2-1	CAWSAHFPSHEQFF
TRBV4-1	TRBJ2-3	CASSQEAGGPGDTQYF
TRBV13	TRBJ1-2	CASSSPGTGSYGYTF
TRBV7-6	TRBJ2-2	CASSLAGAGELFF
TRBV4-2	TRBJ2-6	CASSQESTARVLTF
TRBV25-1	TRBJ2-5	CASSEFPAGAVETQYF
TRBV2	TRBJ2-3	CASSEVGSSTDTQYF
TRBV19	TRBJ2-7	CASSTSGISYEQYF
TRBV2	TRBJ1-5	CASSEERHWGRGGQPQHF
TRBV2	TRBJ2-3	CASSGGQSTDTQYF
TRBV28	TRBJ1-2	CASSYVMDGYTF
TRBV7-9	TRBJ2-3	CASSLGTSFTDTQYF
TRBV27	TRBJ2-7	CASSLRPHANYEQYF
TRBV9	TRBJ2-1	CASSAGDRAYNEQFF
TRBV5-4	TRBJ2-2	CATNRGQKNTGELFF
TRBV7-7	TRBJ2-5	CASSLRLAGGDGTQYF
TRBV19	TRBJ2-1	CASSIRGEMHNEQFF
TRBV9	TRBJ2-2	CASSGSRTGELFF
TRBV10-3	TRBJ2-1	CAISESGTSGPNEQFF
TRBV29-1	TRBJ2-5	CSVPGQGQETQYF
TRBV6-5	TRBJ2-7	CASSYGTLYEQYF
TRBV30	TRBJ1-2	CAWRLGQNYGYTF
TRBV19	TRBJ1-4	CASRSEKLFF
TRBV6-4	TRBJ1-1	CASSLCRFSVLNTEAFF
TRBV7-9	TRBJ1-1	CASSLEGRGSNTEAFF
TRBV12-1	TRBJ2-4	CASSPVSGGLAKNIQYF
TRBV7-2	TRBJ2-5	CASSLYTQETQYF
TRBV6-1	TRBJ2-1	CASSIVDSSYNEQFF
TRBV11-3	TRBJ2-2	CASSPGAGRRDLSNTGELFF
TRBV9	TRBJ2-1	CASSERGYNEQFF
TRBV13	TRBJ1-2	CASSLLADNYGYTF
TRBV4-1	TRBJ2-7	CASSQVAHSYEQYF
TRBV19	TRBJ1-1	CASRTGNTEAFF
TRBV9	TRBJ2-1	CASSVDGSGNNEQFF
TRBV10-3	TRBJ1-5	CAISLGHNNQPQHF
TRBV19	TRBJ2-5	CASTWWVGFETQYF
TRBV7-9	TRBJ2-3	CASSPTDTQYF
TRBV28	TRBJ2-7	CASSFRRGGYEQYF
TRBV14	TRBJ2-2	CASSPSVGGYTGELFF